This TCR beta chain was identified during a study of blood T cell repertoires in COVID-19. As for the study in general: The United States, Italy and Spain provided the acute and convalescent COVID-19 samples. T cells, B-cell-depleted T cells, or PBMCs provided the cDNA or gDNA that served as material.

Original handling: Amplified reference gene primers provided the basis for estimating nucleated cell counts. The method was immunoSEQ multiplex PCR; TCRdb's version includes in-frame clones alone and lacks a portion of them. V and J calls and clone size follow that table, whereas D and trimming were derived from the DNA. The sample holds 65,000 to 70,000 clones, roughly four fifths seen once. CDR1 and CDR2 (germline): KGHSH, LQKENI. The CDR3 sequence is 16 residues long. With 4 bases removed from V and 0 bases from J, the gap between germline ends came to 13 bases. The rearrangement joins TRBV18 to TRBJ1-3; D gene uncertain. The sequence was obtained from an older woman with acute or convalescent COVID-19. The sequenced material came from peripheral blood. The DNA of the CDR3 is TGTGCCAGCTCACAGACAACGTCAAGCTCTGGAAACACCATATATTTT. Its protein product is CASSQTTSSSGNTIYF.